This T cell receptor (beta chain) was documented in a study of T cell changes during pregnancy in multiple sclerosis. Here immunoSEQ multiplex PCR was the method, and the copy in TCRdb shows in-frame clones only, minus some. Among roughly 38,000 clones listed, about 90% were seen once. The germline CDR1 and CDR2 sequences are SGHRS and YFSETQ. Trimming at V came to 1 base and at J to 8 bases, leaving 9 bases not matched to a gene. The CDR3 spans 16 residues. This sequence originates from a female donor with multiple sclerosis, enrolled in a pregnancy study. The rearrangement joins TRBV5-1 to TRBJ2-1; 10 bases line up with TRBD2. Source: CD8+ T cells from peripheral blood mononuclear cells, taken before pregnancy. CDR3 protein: CASSLNGAGGPDEQFF. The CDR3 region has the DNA TGCGCCAGCAGCTTGAATGGAGCGGGGGGGCCCGATGAGCAGTTCTTC.